The entry that follows covers one T cell receptor (beta chain) sequence. Its cognate antigen is unknown. The V end lost 1 base, the J end lost 1 base, and 4 bases lay between the germline ends. Germline CDR1 LNHNV, CDR2 YYDKDF (reference sequence). This CDR3 is built from 13 residues. This specimen comes from a study of siplizumab effects on memory and regulatory T cells. Assayed TCR templates numbered about 90,000 for each sample. The method was immunoSEQ multiplex PCR; TCRdb's version includes in-frame clones alone and lacks a portion of them. This sample has approximately 100,000 clones, with around 90% found just once. Overall study results and limits: Alloreactive clones mapping to unstimulated subsets formed only a minor fraction.

The sequence was obtained from a human donor in good health. Some clones in this sample may be carry-over from other donors' samples. J is TRBJ2-5 and V is TRBV15; no clear D gene. Source material: CD4+ T cells sorted from blood. The CDR3 coding sequence is TGTGCCACCAGCAGAGCACCCCAAGAGACCCAGTACTTC. Residues: CATSRAPQETQYF.